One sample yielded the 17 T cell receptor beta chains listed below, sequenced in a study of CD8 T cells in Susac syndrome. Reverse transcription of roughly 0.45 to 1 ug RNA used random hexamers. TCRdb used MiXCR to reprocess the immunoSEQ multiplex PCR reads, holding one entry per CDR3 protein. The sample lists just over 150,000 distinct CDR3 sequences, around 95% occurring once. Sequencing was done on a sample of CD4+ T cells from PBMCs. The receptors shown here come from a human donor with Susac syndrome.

The CDR3 DNA follows: TGCAGCGTTGAGGCAGCCATGAACACTGAAGCTTTCTTT. Its translation: CSVEAAMNTEAFF. This chain links TRBV29-1 with TRBJ1-1; no definite D call. Trimming stripped 3 bases from V and 0 bases from J, with 8 bases between. The CDR3 is 13 residues long. CDR1 is SQVTM and CDR2 is ANQGSEA in the germline V gene.

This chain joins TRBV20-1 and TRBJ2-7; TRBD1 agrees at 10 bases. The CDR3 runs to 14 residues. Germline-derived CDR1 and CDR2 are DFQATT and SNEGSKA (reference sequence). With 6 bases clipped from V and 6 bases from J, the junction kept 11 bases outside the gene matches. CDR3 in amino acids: CSANLPGTGVEQYF. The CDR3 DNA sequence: TGCAGTGCCAACTTGCCCGGGACAGGGGTCGAGCAGTACTTC.

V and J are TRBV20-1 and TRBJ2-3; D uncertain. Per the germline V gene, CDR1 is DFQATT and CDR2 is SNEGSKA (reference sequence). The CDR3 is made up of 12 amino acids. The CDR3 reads CMSPGDTDTQYF. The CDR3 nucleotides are TGCATGAGCCCCGGAGACACAGATACGCAGTATTTT.

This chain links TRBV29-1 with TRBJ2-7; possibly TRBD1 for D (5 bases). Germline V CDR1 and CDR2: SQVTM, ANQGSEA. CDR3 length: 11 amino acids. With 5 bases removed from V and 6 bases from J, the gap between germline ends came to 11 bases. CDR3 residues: CSVPQGREQYF. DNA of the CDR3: TGCAGCGTTCCGCAGGGTCGCGAGCAGTACTTC.

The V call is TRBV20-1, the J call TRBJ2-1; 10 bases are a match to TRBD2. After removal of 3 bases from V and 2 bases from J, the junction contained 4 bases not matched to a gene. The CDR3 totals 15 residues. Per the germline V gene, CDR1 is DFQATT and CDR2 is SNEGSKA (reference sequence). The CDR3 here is CSARVSGGTYNEQFF. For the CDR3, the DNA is TGCAGTGCTAGGGTTAGCGGGGGGACCTACAATGAGCAGTTCTTC.

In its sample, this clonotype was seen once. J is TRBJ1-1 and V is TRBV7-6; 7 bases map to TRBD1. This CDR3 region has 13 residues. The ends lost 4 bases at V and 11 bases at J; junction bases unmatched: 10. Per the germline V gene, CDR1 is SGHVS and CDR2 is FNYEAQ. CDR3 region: CASSSNYDRAAFF. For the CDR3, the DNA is TGTGCCAGCAGCTCCAACTACGACAGGGCTGCTTTCTTT.

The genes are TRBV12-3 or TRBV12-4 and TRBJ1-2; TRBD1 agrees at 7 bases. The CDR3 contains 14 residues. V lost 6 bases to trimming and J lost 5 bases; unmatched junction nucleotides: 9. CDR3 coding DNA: TGTGCCAGCAGCGTGGACAGGAGCTTTTATGGCTACACCTTC. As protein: CASSVDRSFYGYTF.

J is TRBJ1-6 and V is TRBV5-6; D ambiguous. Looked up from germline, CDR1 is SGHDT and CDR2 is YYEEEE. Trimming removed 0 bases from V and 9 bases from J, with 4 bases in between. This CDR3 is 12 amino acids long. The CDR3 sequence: CASSLDSSPLHF. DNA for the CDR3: TGTGCCAGCAGCTTGGACAGTTCACCCCTCCACTTT.

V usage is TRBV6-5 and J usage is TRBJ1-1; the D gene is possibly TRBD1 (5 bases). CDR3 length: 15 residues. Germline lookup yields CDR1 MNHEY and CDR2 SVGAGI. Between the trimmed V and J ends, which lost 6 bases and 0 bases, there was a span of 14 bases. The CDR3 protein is CASSRGGAVNTEAFF. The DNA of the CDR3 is TGTGCCAGCAGCCGAGGAGGGGCGGTGAACACTGAAGCTTTCTTT.

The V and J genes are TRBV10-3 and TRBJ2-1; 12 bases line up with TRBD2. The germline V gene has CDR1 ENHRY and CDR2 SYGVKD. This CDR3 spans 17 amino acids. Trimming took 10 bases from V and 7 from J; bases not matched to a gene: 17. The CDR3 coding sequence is TGTGCCACCCATTCTAGCGGGGGGGCCCAGATCAGTAATGAGCAGTTCTTC. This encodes CATHSSGGAQISNEQFF.

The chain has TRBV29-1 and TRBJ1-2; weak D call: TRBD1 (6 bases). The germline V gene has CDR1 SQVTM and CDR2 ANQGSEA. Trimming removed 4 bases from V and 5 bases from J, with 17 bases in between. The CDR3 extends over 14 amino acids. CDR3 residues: CSVVGADSPYGYTF. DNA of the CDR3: TGCAGCGTTGTGGGGGCGGACAGCCCATATGGCTACACCTTC. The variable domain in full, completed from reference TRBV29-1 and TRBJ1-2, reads SAVISQKPSRDICQRGTSLTIQCQVDSQVTMMFWYRQQPGQSLTLIATANQGSEATYESGFVIDKFPISRPNLTFSTLTVSNMSPEDSSIYLCSVVGADSPYGYTFGSGTRLTVV.

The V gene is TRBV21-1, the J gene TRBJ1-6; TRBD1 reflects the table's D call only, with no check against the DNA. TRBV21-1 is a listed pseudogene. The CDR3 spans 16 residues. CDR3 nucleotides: TGTGCCAGCAGCAAAAGAATGGGGGCTACTAATTCACCCCTCCACTTT. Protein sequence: CASSKRMGATNSPLHF.

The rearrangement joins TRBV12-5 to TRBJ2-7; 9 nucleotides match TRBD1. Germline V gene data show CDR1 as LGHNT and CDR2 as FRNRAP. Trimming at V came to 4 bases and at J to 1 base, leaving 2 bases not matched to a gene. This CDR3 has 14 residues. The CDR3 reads CASGSTGGSYEQYF. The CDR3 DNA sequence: TGTGCTAGTGGTTCGACAGGGGGATCCTACGAGCAGTACTTC.

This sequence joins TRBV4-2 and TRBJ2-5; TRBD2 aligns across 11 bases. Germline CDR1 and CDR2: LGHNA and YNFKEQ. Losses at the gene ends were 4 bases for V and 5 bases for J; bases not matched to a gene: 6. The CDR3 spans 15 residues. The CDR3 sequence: CASSPLAGAAETQYF. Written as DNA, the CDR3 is TGTGCCAGCAGCCCACTAGCGGGGGCCGCTGAGACCCAGTACTTC.

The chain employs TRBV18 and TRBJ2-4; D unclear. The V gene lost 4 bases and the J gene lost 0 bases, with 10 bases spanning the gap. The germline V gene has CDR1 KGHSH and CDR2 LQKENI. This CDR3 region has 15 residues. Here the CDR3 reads CASSRADPAKNIQYF. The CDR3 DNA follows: TGTGCCAGCTCACGAGCAGACCCAGCCAAAAACATTCAGTACTTC.

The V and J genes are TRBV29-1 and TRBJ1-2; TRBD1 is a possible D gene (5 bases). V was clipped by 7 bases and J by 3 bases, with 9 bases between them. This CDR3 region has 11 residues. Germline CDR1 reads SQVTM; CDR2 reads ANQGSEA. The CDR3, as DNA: TGCAGCGGGGGGATTGACTATGGCTACACCTTC. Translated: CSGGIDYGYTF. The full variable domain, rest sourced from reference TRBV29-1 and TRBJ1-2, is SAVISQKPSRDICQRGTSLTIQCQVDSQVTMMFWYRQQPGQSLTLIATANQGSEATYESGFVIDKFPISRPNLTFSTLTVSNMSPEDSSIYLCSGGIDYGYTFGSGTRLTVV.

Here the CDR3 DNA reads TGCAGTGCCGGCCCCCCGGCTGGAAACACCATATATTTT. Protein sequence: CSAGPPAGNTIYF. This sequence joins TRBV20-1 and TRBJ1-3; no clear D gene. Between the trimmed V and J ends, which lost 6 bases and 2 bases, there was a span of 11 bases. From germline, CDR1 is DFQATT and CDR2 SNEGSKA (reference sequence). The CDR3 consists of 13 residues.